Presented here are 18 T cell receptor beta chains from one specimen sequenced in a study of blood T cell repertoires in COVID-19. TCRdb's copy holds only in-frame clones and misses some; the assay was immunoSEQ multiplex PCR. The repertoire holds around 380,000 clones, with around 87% as singletons. Sequenced: PBMCs or T cells enriched from blood (not recorded which). The receptors originated from a young man who had recovered from COVID-19.

This chain connects TRBV6-1 to TRBJ2-1; D might be TRBD1 (6 bases). Germline V gives CDR1 MNHNS, CDR2 SASEGT. The CDR3 is 12 amino acids. The V end lost 3 bases, the J end lost 9 bases, and 9 bases lay between the germline ends. In nucleotides, the CDR3 is TGTGCCAGCAGTGAGGCAGGGGTTGAGCAGTTCTTC. Residues: CASSEAGVEQFF.

The chain couples TRBV28 to TRBJ1-3, with a tentative D call TRBD1 (6 bases). Trimming shortened V by 4 bases and J by 4 bases, and 14 bases separated the two germline ends. There are 15 residues in the CDR3. In germline, CDR1 is MDHEN, CDR2 SYDVKM. DNA of the CDR3: TGTGCCAGCAGTTCGAGCCAGGGGATCGGAAACACCATATATTTT. As protein: CASSSSQGIGNTIYF.

The chain uses TRBV30 and TRBJ2-7; D remains ambiguous. The CDR3 spans 13 residues. Germline CDR1 reads GTSNPN; CDR2 reads SVGIG (reference sequence). V lost 3 bases and J lost 0, with 9 bases in between. The CDR3 sequence: CAWSLGSSYEQYF. The DNA for the CDR3 is TGTGCCTGGAGCCTCGGGTCCTCCTACGAGCAGTACTTC.

This sequence joins TRBV6-2 or TRBV6-3 and TRBJ1-5, with 7 bases matching TRBD1. CDR1 is MNHEY and CDR2 is SVGEGT in the germline V gene. This CDR3 is 15 amino acids long. V shed 4 bases, J shed 5 bases, and the junction held 8 bases outside the gene matches. In DNA form, the CDR3 reads TGTGCCAGCAGTTCCGACAGGGTAAGTCATCAGCCCCAGCATTTT. Protein sequence: CASSSDRVSHQPQHF.

This chain joins TRBV19 and TRBJ1-5; 10 bases line up with TRBD1. The CDR3 is 13 amino acids. Germline-derived CDR1 and CDR2 are LNHDA and SQIVND (reference sequence). V gave up 9 bases and J gave up 9 bases; unmatched junction bases: 8. The CDR3 coding sequence is TGTGCCAGCCGGACAGGGGGAAGTAGGCCCCAGCATTTT. Amino acids: CASRTGGSRPQHF.

The V and J genes are TRBV2 and TRBJ1-1, with 7 bases that match TRBD1. The trim removed 2 bases at V and 11 bases at J, leaving 5 bases unmatched. This CDR3 is built from 12 residues. Germline values: CDR1 SNHLY, CDR2 FYNNEI. The CDR3: CASSESTGTAFF. DNA for the CDR3: TGTGCCAGCAGTGAATCGACAGGGACTGCTTTCTTT.

CDR3 sequence: CASSPQGAQPQHF. The DNA for the CDR3 is TGTGCCAGCAGCCCACAGGGGGCTCAGCCCCAGCATTTT. The chain couples TRBV6-6 to TRBJ1-5; 9 nucleotides align to TRBD1. The CDR3 loop spans 13 amino acids. Germline V gene sequence: CDR1 MNHNY, CDR2 SVGAGI (reference sequence). Trimming cost V 6 bases and J 6 bases; bases outside gene matches: 3.

The sample holds a few counts of this clone. The rearrangement joins TRBV27 to TRBJ1-6; the D gene is possibly TRBD1 (5 bases). This CDR3 contains 13 residues. The germline CDR1 and CDR2 sequences are MNHEY and SMNVEV (reference sequence). The V gene lost 4 bases and the J gene lost 8 bases, with 9 bases spanning the gap. CDR3 protein: CASSSSTDSPLHF. CDR3 DNA sequence: TGTGCCAGCAGTTCATCGACAGATTCACCCCTCCACTTT.

This rearrangement joins TRBV5-1 to TRBJ1-1; D perhaps matches TRBD1 (6 bases). The CDR3 is 14 amino acids. The V end lost 2 bases, the J end lost 1 base, and 9 bases lay between the germline ends. Per germline, CDR1 SGHRS and CDR2 YFSETQ. CDR3 in amino acids: CASSFSQGNTEAFF. The CDR3, as DNA: TGCGCCAGCAGCTTTTCACAGGGGAACACTGAAGCTTTCTTT.

V is TRBV5-1 and J is TRBJ2-1, with TRBD2 identical over 9 bases. CDR1 is SGHRS and CDR2 is YFSETQ in the germline V gene. CDR3 length: 16 residues. J gave up 3 bases and V 0 bases, and 4 bases lay outside the gene matches. The CDR3 nucleotides read TGCGCCAGCAGCTTGGAAGCGGGGGGAGACTACAATGAGCAGTTCTTC. This encodes CASSLEAGGDYNEQFF. Complete variable domain (other parts from reference TRBV5-1 and TRBJ2-1): KAGVTQTPRYLIKTRGQQVTLSCSPISGHRSVSWYQQTPGQGLQFLFEYFSETQRNKGNFPGRFSGRQFSNSRSEMNVSTLELGDSALYLCASSLEAGGDYNEQFFGPGTRLTVL.

This chain links TRBV4-1 with TRBJ1-5; 10 positions match TRBD1. The CDR3 has 15 residues. Germline V gene sequence: CDR1 MGHRA, CDR2 YSYEKL. Trimming cost V 0 bases and J 5 bases; bases outside gene matches: 1. The CDR3 nucleotides read TGCGCCAGCAGCCAAGATGGGACAGGGGATCAGCCCCAGCATTTT. This translates into CASSQDGTGDQPQHF.

The V gene is TRBV5-1, the J gene TRBJ1-2, with D perhaps matching TRBD1 (5 bases). Germline CDR1 is SGHRS and CDR2 is YFSETQ. The CDR3 is made up of 14 amino acids. Trimming took off 4 bases at V and 8 bases at J, with 18 bases between the two ends. The CDR3 sequence is CASSLQGEEYGYTF. CDR3 bases: TGCGCCAGCAGCCTGCAAGGGGAAGAGTACGGCTACACCTTC.

This clone occurred a few times. The CDR3 sequence: CASSPGGTGVLKQYF. CDR3 nucleotides: TGTGCCAGCTCGCCTGGGGGGACAGGGGTTTTGAAGCAGTACTTC. This sequence joins TRBV18 and TRBJ2-7; 10 bases are shared with TRBD1. The CDR3 runs 15 residues. Germline V CDR1 and CDR2: KGHSH, LQKENI. Trimming took 6 bases from V and 8 from J; bases not matched to a gene: 13. The variable domain in full, completed from reference TRBV18 and TRBJ2-7, reads NAGVMQNPRHLVRRRGQEARLRCSPMKGHSHVYWYRQLPEEGLKFMVYLQKENIIDESGMPKERFSAEFPKEGPSILRIQQVVRGDSAAYFCASSPGGTGVLKQYFGPGTRLTVT.

The rearrangement joins TRBV27 to TRBJ1-2, with a tentative D call TRBD1 (5 bases). The germline V gene has CDR1 MNHEY and CDR2 SMNVEV (reference sequence). V lost 8 bases to trimming and J lost 5 bases, with 18 bases between them. This CDR3 is 14 amino acids long. The CDR3, as DNA: TGTGCCAGCTCTCCCTATACAGGCTCGTATGGCTACACCTTC. Translating it yields CASSPYTGSYGYTF.

CDR3 in amino acids: CASRRRDSNYGYTF. For the CDR3, the DNA is TGTGCCAGTAGAAGACGGGACAGTAACTATGGCTACACCTTC. The chain carries TRBV19 and TRBJ1-2; TRBD1 agrees at 7 bases. Losses at the gene ends were 6 bases for V and 1 base for J; bases not matched to a gene: 5. This CDR3 is 14 amino acids long. Germline V lookup: CDR1 LNHDA, CDR2 SQIVND (reference sequence).

This rearrangement joins TRBV5-1 to TRBJ2-3, with 8 bases aligning to TRBD1. In germline, CDR1 is SGHRS, CDR2 YFSETQ. V shed 4 bases, J shed 2 bases, and the junction held 3 bases outside the gene matches. CDR3 size: 14 residues. The CDR3: CASSRTGFTDTQYF. The CDR3 nucleotides are TGCGCCAGCAGCCGGACAGGGTTCACAGATACGCAGTATTTT.

This clone has more than one count but fewer than ten. V is TRBV29-1 and J is TRBJ1-4; D is unclear. V was cut by 7 bases and J by 5 bases, with 14 bases left in between. The germline V gene has CDR1 SQVTM and CDR2 ANQGSEA. The CDR3 extends over 13 amino acids. CDR3: CSAGRTGNEKLFF. The CDR3 nucleotides read TGCAGCGCCGGAAGGACGGGGAATGAAAAACTGTTTTTT.

This clone was recorded once. The chain joins TRBV15 to TRBJ2-2; D ambiguous. Trimming took 0 bases from V and 4 from J, leaving 6 bases between them. Germline CDR1 is LNHNV and CDR2 is YYDKDF (reference sequence). This CDR3 is built from 14 residues. CDR3 nucleotides: TGTGCCACCAGCAGAGATCAGATCACCGGGGAGCTGTTTTTT. It translates to CATSRDQITGELFF.